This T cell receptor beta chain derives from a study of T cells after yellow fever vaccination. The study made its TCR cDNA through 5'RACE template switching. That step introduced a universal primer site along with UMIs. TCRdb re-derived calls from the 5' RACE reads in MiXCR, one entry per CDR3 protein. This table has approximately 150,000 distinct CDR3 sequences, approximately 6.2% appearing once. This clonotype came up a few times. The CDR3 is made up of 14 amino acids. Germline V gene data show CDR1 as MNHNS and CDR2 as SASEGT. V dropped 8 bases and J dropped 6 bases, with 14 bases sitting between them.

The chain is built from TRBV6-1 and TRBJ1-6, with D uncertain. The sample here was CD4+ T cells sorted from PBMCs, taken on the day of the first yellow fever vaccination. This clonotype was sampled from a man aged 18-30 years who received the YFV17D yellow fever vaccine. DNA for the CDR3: TGTGCCAGCCGTCTTGGGAGGGCTAATTCACCCCTCCACTTT. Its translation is CASRLGRANSPLHF.